This T cell receptor (beta chain) stems from a study of blood T cell repertoires in COVID-19. Study information: From the United States, Italy and Spain came samples of acute and convalescent COVID-19.

Authors' processing steps: Scientists estimated how many nucleated cells there were by amplifying reference gene primers. Produced via immunoSEQ multiplex PCR; TCRdb's table is partial and in-frame only. Clone size and the V and J calls come from that table; the DNA yielded D and trimming. This sample yields approximately 52,000 clones, of which 90% are seen a single time; over 3% belongs to the top ten. This receptor was obtained from a human donor in a cohort sampled during active COVID-19. Sample: peripheral blood.

CDR3 DNA: TGTGCCAGCAGTGACCCGTACGGGCGGGGCGGCTACACCTTC. Protein: CASSDPYGRGGYTF. The chain couples TRBV6-1 to TRBJ1-2; the D gene is possibly TRBD1 (5 bases). V was shortened by 3 bases and J by 8 bases, with 16 bases between the two germline ends. Germline CDR1 is MNHNS and CDR2 is SASEGT. CDR3 length equals 14 residues.